This T cell receptor beta chain was obtained from a study of T-cell reconstitution after alpha-beta-depleted transplantation in children (dated by TCRdb to 2016 to 2018). Regarding the complete study: T-cell immune reconstitution after TCRalphabeta/CD19-depleted allogeneic hematopoietic cell transplantation in children was quantitatively tracked in the study by means of TCR repertoire profiling. The paper as a whole reports these results and caveats: In some patients, the high TCRbeta diversity seen at day 60 was put down to recipient T cells and intrathymic progenitors that had survived conditioning. Apparently early alphabetaT-cell count recovery about two months after transplant reportedly relied on only several hundred rapidly expanded clones derived from non-depleted graft cells. Over subsequent months, a decline in hyperexpanded clone frequencies was noted, and after one year, T-cell counts and TCRbeta diversity were mostly ascribed to newly produced T cells.

A remark on this clonotype: This receptor's antigen is unknown. The record has no base qualities; no much larger clone is one base away.

The meaning of the sample's treatment or condition label: allogeneic hematopoietic cell transplantation with graft depleted of TCRalphabeta T cells and CD19 B cells. TCRalphabeta/CD19-depleted allogeneic hematopoietic cell grafts were given to the transplant recipients, all of whom were children. Library construction relied on PCR. Sequencing took place on an Illumina HiSeq 2500. TCR libraries were prepared with molecular barcoding, using unique molecular identifiers to normalize TCRbeta repertoire quantification. TCRdb trimmed the raw reads at Q25, called clones with MiXCR and kept productive beta chains. CDR3 protein duplicates are merged, each entry listing the most common genes and DNA. The sample records a few hundred thousand distinct CDR3 sequences, 10% to 15% of which are singletons. The ten top clones hold around 2.2% of the sample. For CDR1 and CDR2, the germline V gene (reference sequence) lists LNHNV and YYDKDF. Including the terminal cysteine and phenylalanine, the CDR3 comprises 16 residues. Only the CDR3 portion is preserved as DNA: 48 bases, with reading frame beginning at the first base. Deletion took 0 bases off V and 2 bases off J, with a span of 10 bases between the germline ends.

The sample here was PBMCs, mostly from graft donor cells, taken 360 days after TCRalphabeta/CD19-depleted stem cell transplant. This sequence uses TRBV15 and TRBJ1-4, with a weak D call of TRBD1 (5 bases match). This clonotype originated in a male patient under 18 who had a stem cell transplant for acute myeloid leukemia, so the T cells may come from the graft donor. The sequenced DNA: TGTGCCACCAGCAGAGATAGGGGCCCTACTAATGAAAAACTGTTTTTT. This translates into CATSRDRGPTNEKLFF. Outside the CDR3, residues come from the reference TRBV15 and TRBJ1-4 proteins, so the full variable domain is: DAMVIQNPRYQVTQFGKPVTLSCSQTLNHNVMYWYQQKSSQAPKLLFHYYDKDFNNEADTPDNFQSRRPNTSFCFLDIRSPGLGDTAMYLCATSRDRGPTNEKLFFGSGTQLSVL.